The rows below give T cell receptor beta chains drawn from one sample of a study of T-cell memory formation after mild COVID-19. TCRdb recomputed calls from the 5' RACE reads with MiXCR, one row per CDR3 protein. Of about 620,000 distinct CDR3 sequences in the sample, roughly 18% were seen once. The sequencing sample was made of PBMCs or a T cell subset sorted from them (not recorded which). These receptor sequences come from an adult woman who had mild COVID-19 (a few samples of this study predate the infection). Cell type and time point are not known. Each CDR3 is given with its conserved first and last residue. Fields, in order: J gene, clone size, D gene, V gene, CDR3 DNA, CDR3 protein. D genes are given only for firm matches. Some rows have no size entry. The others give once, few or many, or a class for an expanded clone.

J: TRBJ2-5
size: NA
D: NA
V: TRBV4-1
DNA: TGCGCCAGCAGCCAAACAAGCGTAGGGGAAGAGACCCAGTACTTC
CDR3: CASSQTSVGEETQYF

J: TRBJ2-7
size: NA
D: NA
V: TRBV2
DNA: TGTGCCAGCAGTGAAGCGCGATACGAGCAGTACTTC
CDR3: CASSEARYEQYF

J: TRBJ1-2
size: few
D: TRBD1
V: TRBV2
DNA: TGTGCCAGCCGATTCGACAGGGCGAACTATGGCTACACCTTC
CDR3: CASRFDRANYGYTF

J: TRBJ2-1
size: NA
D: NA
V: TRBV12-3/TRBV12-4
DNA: TGTGCCAGCAGTGTTGTACGGATCGCCGAGGAGCAGTTCTTC
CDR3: CASSVVRIAEEQFF

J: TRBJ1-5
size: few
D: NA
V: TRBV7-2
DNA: TGTGCCAGCAGCCATGGGGAAAGATGGCAGGGCGGTCAGCCCCAGCATTTT
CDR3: CASSHGERWQGGQPQHF

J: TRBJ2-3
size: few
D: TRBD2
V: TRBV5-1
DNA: TGCGCCAGCAGCTTGGTGAGGCTAGCGGGGGGGAGCACAGATACGCAGTATTTT
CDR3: CASSLVRLAGGSTDTQYF

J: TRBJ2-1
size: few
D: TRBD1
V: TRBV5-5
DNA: TGTGCCAGCAGCTCCTCCGGGGACAGCGATGAGCAGTTCTTC
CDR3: CASSSSGDSDEQFF

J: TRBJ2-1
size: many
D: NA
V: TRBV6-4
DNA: TGTGCCAGCAGTGAGTTTGGGGAGTACAATGAGCAGTTCTTC
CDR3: CASSEFGEYNEQFF

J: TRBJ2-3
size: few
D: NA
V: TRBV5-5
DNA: TGTGCCAGCAGCTTAACCGGGCGGGACACAGATACGCAGTATTTT
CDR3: CASSLTGRDTDTQYF

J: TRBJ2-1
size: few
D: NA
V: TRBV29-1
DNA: TGCAGCGTTGTGGGTTACAATGAGCAGTTCTTC
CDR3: CSVVGYNEQFF

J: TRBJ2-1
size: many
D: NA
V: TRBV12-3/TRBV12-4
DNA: TGTGCCAGCAGTTACGGACTCTCCTCCTACAATGAGCAGTTCTTC
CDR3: CASSYGLSSYNEQFF

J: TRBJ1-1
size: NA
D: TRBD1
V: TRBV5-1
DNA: TGCGCCAGCAGCGTGGGACAGGCTCGAACTGAAGCTTTCTTT
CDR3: CASSVGQARTEAFF

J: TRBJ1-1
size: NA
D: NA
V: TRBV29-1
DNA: TGCAGCCCTGGGTGGAGGAACAACACTGAAGCTTTCTTT
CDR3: CSPGWRNNTEAFF

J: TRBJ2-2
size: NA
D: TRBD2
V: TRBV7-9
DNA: TGTGCCAGCAGCCACATAGAAGGGAGGGGCACCGGGGAGCTGTTTTTT
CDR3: CASSHIEGRGTGELFF

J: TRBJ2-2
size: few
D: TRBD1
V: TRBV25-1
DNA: TGTGCCAGCAGTGAATTTGGGACAGGCTCCCCCGGGGAGCTGTTTTTT
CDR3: CASSEFGTGSPGELFF